This record concerns one T cell receptor (beta chain) sequence. Its matching antigen is unknown. These data originate in a study of graft-versus-host responses after intestinal transplantation. About the research overall: Each transplant was multivisceral, liver-intestinal, or isolated intestinal. Each patient got anti-thymocyte globulin induction, then tacrolimus and steroids for around three years. The study's findings and limits: There were GvH clones found in recipient marrow, and some of them appeared first in ileum or blood.

The ends lost 6 bases at V and 4 bases at J; junction bases unmatched: 6. This CDR3 spans 14 amino acids. Germline assignment: CDR1 MDHEN and CDR2 SYDVKM. Libraries were prepared by immunoSEQ multiplex PCR; TCRdb keeps only in-frame clonotypes and omits some of them. The sample gives 84,000 or so clones, 92% of which show up once; about 0.3% is in the top ten. The chain links TRBV28 to TRBJ2-7, with 10 nucleotides matching TRBD1. This sample comprised unstimulated CD4+ T cells sorted from spleen or lymph node cells, obtained before intestinal transplant. The receptor comes from a human donor who received an intestinal transplant. The CDR3 coding sequence is TGTGCCAGCAGGGGACAGGGGCGTCGTTACGAGCAGTACTTC. This codes for CASRGQGRRYEQYF.